This T cell receptor (beta chain) was retrieved from a study of T cells after yellow fever vaccination. Study as a whole: Preparation of fractions with low cell numbers was performed using SMART-Seq v4 Ultra Low Input. Study-wide results and caveats: From the bulk population, abundant clonotypes could contaminate and appear within FACS-sorted repertoires.

The CDR3 loop spans 16 amino acids. J lost 5 bases, V lost 3 bases, and 5 bases had no gene match. Germline lookup yields CDR1 DFQATT and CDR2 SNEGSKA (reference sequence). TCRdb re-called the 5' RACE reads with MiXCR, one entry per CDR3 protein. The sample has 300,000 to 350,000 distinct CDR3 sequences; 3% to 4.5% are singletons. With respect to this clonotype: Antigen specificity is unknown.

This receptor was obtained from a man aged 18 to 29 who received the YFV17D yellow fever vaccine. This sequence joins TRBV20-1 and TRBJ2-3, with 16 nucleotides matching TRBD2. Sequenced here: PBMCs, sampled 5 days after the yellow fever booster vaccination. CDR3 DNA sequence: TGCAGTGCTAGTCCGGGACTAGCGGGGGGGAGAGATACGCAGTATTTT. Amino acids: CSASPGLAGGRDTQYF.